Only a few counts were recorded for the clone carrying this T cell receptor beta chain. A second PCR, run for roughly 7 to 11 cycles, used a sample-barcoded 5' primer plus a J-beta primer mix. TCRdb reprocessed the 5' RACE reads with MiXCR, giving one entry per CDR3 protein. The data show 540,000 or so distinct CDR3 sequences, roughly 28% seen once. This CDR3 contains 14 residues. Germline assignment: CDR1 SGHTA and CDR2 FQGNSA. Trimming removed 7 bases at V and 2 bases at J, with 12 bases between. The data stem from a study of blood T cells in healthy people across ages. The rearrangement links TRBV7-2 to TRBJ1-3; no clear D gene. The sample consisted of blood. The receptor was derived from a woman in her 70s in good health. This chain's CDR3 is CASTPTFPGNTIYF. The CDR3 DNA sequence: TGTGCCAGCACACCAACGTTTCCTGGAAACACCATATATTTT.